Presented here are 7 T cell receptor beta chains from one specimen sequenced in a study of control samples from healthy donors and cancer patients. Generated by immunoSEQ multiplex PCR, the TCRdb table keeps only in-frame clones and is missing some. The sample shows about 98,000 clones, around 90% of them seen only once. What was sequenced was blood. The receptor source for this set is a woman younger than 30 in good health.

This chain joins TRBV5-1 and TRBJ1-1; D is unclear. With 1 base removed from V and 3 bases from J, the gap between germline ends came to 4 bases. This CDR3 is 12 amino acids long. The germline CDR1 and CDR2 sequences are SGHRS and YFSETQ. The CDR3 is CASSLTDTEAFF. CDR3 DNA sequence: TGCGCCAGCAGCTTGACAGACACTGAAGCTTTCTTT.

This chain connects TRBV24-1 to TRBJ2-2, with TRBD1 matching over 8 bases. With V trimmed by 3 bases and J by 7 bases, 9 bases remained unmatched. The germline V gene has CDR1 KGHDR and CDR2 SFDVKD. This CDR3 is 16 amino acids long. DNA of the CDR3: TGTGCCACCAGTGATACGGGCAGGGGGCGGAACGGGGAGCTGTTTTTT. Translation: CATSDTGRGRNGELFF.

The CDR3 spells CASSQSVTNTEAFF. CDR3 coding DNA: TGCGCCAGCAGTCAATCGGTTACTAATACTGAAGCTTTCTTT. This chain joins TRBV23-1 and TRBJ1-1; D call uncertain. TRBV23-1 is treated as an ORF (open reading frame) with a function not yet certain. The V end lost 0 bases, the J end lost 5 bases, and 10 bases lay between the germline ends. The CDR3 loop spans 14 amino acids.

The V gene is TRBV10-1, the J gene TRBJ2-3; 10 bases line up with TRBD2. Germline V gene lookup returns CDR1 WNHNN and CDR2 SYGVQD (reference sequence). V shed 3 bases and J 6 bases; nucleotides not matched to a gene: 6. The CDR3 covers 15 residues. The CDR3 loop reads CASSDSSGSTDTQYF. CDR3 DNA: TGCGCCAGCAGTGATTCTAGCGGGAGTACGGATACGCAGTATTTT.

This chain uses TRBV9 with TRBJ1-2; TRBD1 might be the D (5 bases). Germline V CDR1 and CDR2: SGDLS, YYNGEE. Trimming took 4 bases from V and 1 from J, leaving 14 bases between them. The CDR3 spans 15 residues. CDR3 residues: CASSINNRNNYGYTF. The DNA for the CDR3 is TGTGCCAGCAGCATAAACAACAGGAATAACTATGGCTACACCTTC.

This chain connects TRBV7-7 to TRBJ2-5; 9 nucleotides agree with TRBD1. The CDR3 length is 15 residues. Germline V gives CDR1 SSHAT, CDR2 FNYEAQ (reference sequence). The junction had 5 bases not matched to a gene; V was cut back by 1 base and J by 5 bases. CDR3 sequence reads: CASSLDTGGMETQYF. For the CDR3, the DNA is TGTGCCAGCAGCTTAGATACAGGGGGCATGGAGACCCAGTACTTC.

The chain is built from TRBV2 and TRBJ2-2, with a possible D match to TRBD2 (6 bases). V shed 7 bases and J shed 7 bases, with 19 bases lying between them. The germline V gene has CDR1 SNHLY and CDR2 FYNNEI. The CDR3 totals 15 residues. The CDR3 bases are TGTGCCAGCACCCCTGATCTAGCCGGGGGCGGGGAGCTGTTTTTT. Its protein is CASTPDLAGGGELFF.